This entry is about one T cell receptor (beta chain). Its specificity is unknown. This record belongs to a study of shared clonotypes between healthy human individuals. The donor population consisted of healthy HIV-negative adults with no recent acute infections or vaccinations. The protocol was immunoSEQ multiplex PCR, while the TCRdb copy is restricted to in-frame clones and leaves out a portion. In the table there are about 690,000 clones, around 91% of which are singletons. Whole-study results and caveats: Compared with clonotypes that all four donors shared, non-shared clonotypes had lower generation probabilities.

This CDR3 has 15 amino acids. The V gene's germline CDR1 is SSHAT and CDR2 FNYEAQ (reference sequence). V was trimmed by 0 bases and J by 0 bases, leaving 8 bases between them. The source material was memory CD8+ T cells from PBMCs. Subset in this sample: CD45RO+ cells pooled with CCR7-negative TemRA cells. The origin of this receptor is a man in his late teens or twenties in good health. Some clones in this sample may be carry-over from other donors' samples. The chain has TRBV7-7 and TRBJ2-5; D unresolved. The CDR3 here is CASSLAPSYQETQYF. CDR3 DNA sequence: TGTGCCAGCAGCTTAGCTCCAAGCTACCAAGAGACCCAGTACTTC.